The 21 T cell receptor beta chains below all came from one sample that was sequenced in a study of beta chain features in type 1 diabetes (dated by TCRdb to the late 2010s). To prepare the library, the immunoSEQ multiplex PCR assay was applied. The High Capacity cDNA Reverse Transcription Kit was used to reverse transcribe all of the isolated RNA, meaning that expressed TCRB transcripts were what got sequenced. Entries here come from immuneACCESS through TCRdb and include only in-frame sequences with V and J called. Some clones fail to appear in such tables; in the studies checked, an unresolved V gene covers under half of the shortfall, and the cause of the remainder is unknown. The sample includes 600,000 to 650,000 clones, with about 14% observed a single time. Of the sample, more than 0.08% is held by the ten largest clones. The sequenced sample was naive CD4+ T cells from blood. Explained via the paper, the cell subset or site label denotes: true naive CD4+ T cells. These receptors came from a young man in good health.

The V call is TRBV12-5, the J call TRBJ2-1; 10 positions match TRBD1. J gave up 1 base and V 3 bases, and 21 bases lay outside the gene matches. Germline assignment: CDR1 LGHNT and CDR2 FRNRAP. The CDR3 contains 22 residues. Here the CDR3 reads CASGFLPLLLMDRGDSYNEQFF. The CDR3 nucleotides read TGTGCTAGTGGTTTCCTTCCCCTTCTTTTGATGGACAGGGGGGATTCCTACAATGAGCAGTTCTTC.

This clone was seen a few times. V gene TRBV13 combines with J gene TRBJ2-1; 7 bases match TRBD2. CDR1 is PRHDT, CDR2 FYEKMQ, per germline (reference sequence). V shed 1 base and J 1 base; nucleotides not matched to a gene: 4. This CDR3 has 16 amino acids. DNA of the CDR3: TGTGCCAGCAGCTTAGATAGCGGGTATTCCTACAATGAGCAGTTCTTC. This encodes CASSLDSGYSYNEQFF.

The sample holds a few counts of this clone. DNA for the CDR3: TGCAGCGTTCAAGGATCTGGGGCCAACGTCCTGACTTTC. It specifies CSVQGSGANVLTF. The chain joins TRBV29-1 to TRBJ2-6; D unclear. The germline CDR1 and CDR2 sequences are SQVTM and ANQGSEA. The CDR3 sequence is 13 residues long. V was clipped by 5 bases and J by 1 base, with 6 bases between them.

The rearrangement joins TRBV15 to TRBJ2-3, with D possibly matching TRBD1 (6 bases). Germline CDR1 and CDR2: LNHNV and YYDKDF (reference sequence). The CDR3 runs to 14 residues. The V end was cut by 6 bases, the J end by 1 base, with 11 bases between. The CDR3 loop reads CATSRGRRTDTQYF. The CDR3 DNA reads TGTGCCACCAGTAGGGGGAGACGCACAGATACGCAGTATTTT.

The V call is TRBV9, the J call TRBJ1-1, with 7 positions matching TRBD1. Germline V gene sequence: CDR1 SGDLS, CDR2 YYNGEE. The junction had 10 bases not matched to a gene; V was cut back by 4 bases and J by 4 bases. CDR3 length: 15 residues. The CDR3 sequence: CASSLTGVIGTEAFF. The DNA of the CDR3 is TGTGCCAGCAGCCTTACAGGGGTGATAGGCACTGAAGCTTTCTTT. The entire variable domain, with the rest obtained from reference TRBV9 and TRBJ1-1, is as follows: DSGVTQTPKHLITATGQRVTLRCSPRSGDLSVYWYQQSLDQGLQFLIQYYNGEERAKGNILERFSAQQFPDLHSELNLSSLELGDSALYFCASSLTGVIGTEAFFGQGTRLTVV.

The genes are TRBV9 and TRBJ2-4; 7 nucleotides align to TRBD1. Germline trimming cut 0 bases from V and 3 bases from J; bases unmatched to any gene: 0. The CDR3 runs to 14 residues. The germline V gene has CDR1 SGDLS and CDR2 YYNGEE. In DNA form, the CDR3 reads TGTGCCAGCAGCGTAGGGGACAGCAAAAACATTCAGTACTTC. It yields the protein CASSVGDSKNIQYF.

V is TRBV7-9 and J is TRBJ2-2, with TRBD2 matching over 10 bases. The CDR3 has 19 amino acids. J lost 4 bases, V lost 5 bases, and 16 bases had no gene match. The germline V gene has CDR1 SEHNR and CDR2 FQNEAQ (reference sequence). CDR3 sequence (DNA): TGTGCCAGCAGCCCCCCACGGGGACTAGCGCGTCAAGGCACCGGGGAGCTGTTTTTT. This codes for CASSPPRGLARQGTGELFF.

This sequence joins TRBV19 and TRBJ1-5; D gene uncertain. Germline V gives CDR1 LNHDA, CDR2 SQIVND (reference sequence). V was trimmed by 8 bases and J by 2 bases, leaving 10 bases between them. This CDR3 has 13 amino acids. CDR3 nucleotides: TGTGCCAGTGATAGGGTGGGCAATCAGCCCCAGCATTTT. Its protein is CASDRVGNQPQHF.

The CDR3, as DNA: TGTGCCAGCATAAATATCGGGACAGCTGAAGCTTTCTTT. Its translation: CASINIGTAEAFF. This sequence joins TRBV19 and TRBJ1-1; 7 bases are a match to TRBD1. This CDR3 comprises 13 residues. The trim removed 9 bases at V and 6 bases at J, leaving 10 bases unmatched. Looked up from germline, CDR1 is LNHDA and CDR2 is SQIVND (reference sequence). The complete variable domain, with remaining parts taken from reference TRBV19 and TRBJ1-1, reads DGGITQSPKYLFRKEGQNVTLSCEQNLNHDAMYWYRQDPGQGLRLIYYSQIVNDFQKGDIAEGYSVSREKKESFPLTVTSAQKNPTAFYLCASINIGTAEAFFGQGTRLTVV.

As for this clone: Other DNA sequences in this sample translate to the same CDR3. V and J are TRBV9 and TRBJ1-3, with no clear D. Per the germline V gene, CDR1 is SGDLS and CDR2 is YYNGEE. The V and J ends lost 2 bases and 3 bases respectively, with 6 bases between them. The CDR3 has 13 amino acids. Here the CDR3 reads CASSVYGGNTIYF. In DNA form, the CDR3 reads TGTGCCAGCAGCGTCTATGGTGGAAACACCATATATTTT.

This clone appeared a few times. V and J are TRBV7-3 and TRBJ1-3; the D is unclear. The CDR3 covers 14 residues. V lost 5 bases and J lost 1, with 9 bases in between. CDR1 is SGHTA and CDR2 is FQGTGA in the germline V gene. Here the CDR3 DNA reads TGTGCCAGCAGCCCCCTGGGGTCTGGAAACACCATATATTTT. It yields the protein CASSPLGSGNTIYF.

The chain links TRBV2 to TRBJ1-2, with a possible D match to TRBD1 (5 bases). CDR3 length: 13 residues. V lost 1 base, J lost 10 bases, and 13 bases lay in between. Germline V gene data show CDR1 as SNHLY and CDR2 as FYNNEI. The CDR3 loop reads CASSEDSRGSYTF. The CDR3 region has the DNA TGTGCCAGCAGTGAAGACAGTAGGGGCTCCTACACCTTC.

A few counts support this clone. The chain employs TRBV5-4 and TRBJ1-2; TRBD1 agrees at 7 bases. CDR1 SGHNT and CDR2 YYREEE come from the germline V gene (reference sequence). V gave up 4 bases and J gave up 4 bases; unmatched junction bases: 4. The CDR3 has 13 amino acids. The CDR3 region has the DNA TGTGCCAGCAGCCAACAGGGGACCTATGGCTACACCTTC. The encoded protein is CASSQQGTYGYTF. Based on the CDR3 plus reference TRBV5-4 and TRBJ1-2, the full variable domain is ETGVTQSPTHLIKTRGQQVTLRCSSQSGHNTVSWYQQALGQGPQFIFQYYREEENGRGNFPPRFSGLQFPNYSSELNVNALELDDSALYLCASSQQGTYGYTFGSGTRLTVV.

This clone showed up just a few times. The CDR3 DNA follows: TGCGCCAGCAGCCCGCATAAGAGCAATGAGCAGTTCTTC. It codes for CASSPHKSNEQFF. The gene calls are TRBV4-3 and TRBJ2-1; no firm D call. Between the trimmed V and J ends, which lost 4 bases and 6 bases, there was a span of 10 bases. Looked up from germline, CDR1 is LGHNA and CDR2 is YSLEER. The CDR3 extends over 13 amino acids.

The chain employs TRBV27 and TRBJ2-1; D not resolved. CDR1 is MNHEY and CDR2 is SMNVEV in the germline V gene (reference sequence). V was pared by 3 bases and J by 6 bases, with 15 bases between. This CDR3 is built from 15 residues. In nucleotides, the CDR3 is TGTGCCAGCAGTTTGTATAACCGGGTGCCCAATGAGCAGTTCTTC. It specifies CASSLYNRVPNEQFF.

The chain combines TRBV11-3 with TRBJ2-2; tentatively, D is TRBD2 (5 bases). Trimming removed 6 bases from V and 5 bases from J, with 7 bases in between. The CDR3 covers 12 residues. Germline CDR1 is SGHNT and CDR2 is YENEEA. The CDR3 DNA sequence: TGTGCCAGCAGTCGACTAACCGGGGAGCTGTTTTTT. This sequence encodes CASSRLTGELFF. The entire variable domain, with the rest obtained from reference TRBV11-3 and TRBJ2-2, is as follows: EAGVVQSPRYKIIEKKQPVAFWCNPISGHNTLYWYLQNLGQGPELLIRYENEEAVDDSQLPKDRFSAERLKGVDSTLKIQPAELGDSAVYLCASSRLTGELFFGEGSRLTVL.

This clone was picked up a small number of times. The chain couples TRBV12-5 to TRBJ2-3; no clear D. The CDR3 totals 11 residues. V was clipped by 8 bases and J by 1 base, with 4 bases between them. Germline V gene data show CDR1 as LGHNT and CDR2 as FRNRAP. The CDR3 is CASRGTDTQYF. In DNA form, the CDR3 reads TGTGCTAGTCGGGGCACAGATACGCAGTATTTT.

J is TRBJ2-1 and V is TRBV9, with D unclear. The V end was cut by 4 bases, the J end by 5 bases, with 16 bases between. CDR3 length: 15 residues. Germline V CDR1 and CDR2: SGDLS, YYNGEE. This CDR3 is CASSISARPHNEQFF. CDR3 coding DNA: TGTGCCAGCAGCATCTCGGCCCGGCCCCACAATGAGCAGTTCTTC.

This clone was found a few times. V gene TRBV19 combines with J gene TRBJ1-2, with TRBD1 identical over 8 bases. Germline V CDR1 and CDR2: LNHDA, SQIVND (reference sequence). Trimming removed 5 bases from V and 2 bases from J; junction bases left unmatched: 7. The CDR3 has 15 amino acids. The CDR3 nucleotides are TGTGCCAGTAGTGTCCGGGACAGGAGGAACTATGGCTACACCTTC. Amino acid sequence: CASSVRDRRNYGYTF.

The chain joins TRBV11-2 to TRBJ1-4; 7 positions match TRBD1. V was clipped by 7 bases and J by 2 bases; unmatched bases: 10. Germline CDR1 SGHAT, CDR2 FQNNGV. This CDR3 has 16 amino acids. CDR3 nucleotide sequence: TGTGCCAGCAAAACAGGGGTTCGATTGACTAATGAAAAACTGTTTTTT. As protein: CASKTGVRLTNEKLFF.

The chain has TRBV6-4 and TRBJ1-5; 8 bases map to TRBD1. The CDR3 consists of 15 residues. Unmatched junction bases numbered 4, after V lost 4 bases and J lost 2 bases. Per germline, CDR1 MRHNA and CDR2 SNTAGT. This CDR3 reads CASSAAGGGNQPQHF. For the CDR3, the DNA is TGTGCCAGCAGTGCCGCAGGGGGCGGCAATCAGCCCCAGCATTTT.